This passage covers 32 T cell receptor beta chains from one sample sequenced in a study of cytomegalovirus exposure and HLA in healthy donors. PCR involved 60 Vbeta and 13 Jbeta primers. Here immunoSEQ multiplex PCR was the method, and the copy in TCRdb shows in-frame clones only, minus some. The sample shows some 110,000 clones, around 64% of them seen only once. The sample was PBMCs. Every receptor here comes from a man aged 25-45 years in good health and CMV-seropositive.

The chain carries TRBV27 and TRBJ2-7; 10 bases line up with TRBD2. The CDR3 contains 15 residues. Germline V gene data show CDR1 as MNHEY and CDR2 as SMNVEV (reference sequence). V lost 9 bases and J lost 1; bases outside the gene matches: 9. This chain's CDR3 is CARPILAGVSYEQYV. CDR3 in DNA: TGTGCCAGGCCGATCCTAGCGGGAGTATCCTACGAGCAGTACGTC.

V gene TRBV2 combines with J gene TRBJ2-3, with D possibly TRBD1 on 5 matching bases. V shed 6 bases and J shed 3 bases, with 10 bases lying between them. Germline loops: CDR1 SNHLY, CDR2 FYNNEI. The CDR3 sequence is 13 residues long. The CDR3 DNA sequence: TGTGCCAGCAGCGACAGTAGAACAGATACGCAGTATTTT. Translated: CASSDSRTDTQYF.

J is TRBJ2-3 and V is TRBV4-3; TRBD1 might be the D (6 bases). This CDR3 comprises 15 residues. CDR1 and CDR2 (germline): LGHNA, YSLEER. The V gene lost 5 bases and the J gene lost 3 bases, with 15 bases spanning the gap. CDR3 nucleotides: TGCGCCAGCAGCAAACAGGGCCAACTGACAGATACGCAGTATTTT. Amino acid sequence: CASSKQGQLTDTQYF.

V gene TRBV2 combines with J gene TRBJ1-3; D is possibly TRBD1 (6 bases). The CDR3 is 16 residues long. Deletions cut 8 bases from V and 4 bases from J, with 21 bases between. Germline CDR1 reads SNHLY; CDR2 reads FYNNEI. This chain's CDR3 is CASSGKDWTEGNTIYF. DNA of the CDR3: TGTGCCAGCTCCGGGAAGGACTGGACAGAAGGAAACACCATATATTTT.

J is TRBJ1-5 and V is TRBV19; 8 bases map to TRBD1. CDR3 size: 15 residues. The V gene's germline CDR1 is LNHDA and CDR2 SQIVND (reference sequence). The trim removed 7 bases at V and 3 bases at J, leaving 8 bases unmatched. CDR3 residues: CASMVDRVVNQPQHF. As DNA, the CDR3 is TGTGCCAGTATGGTGGACAGGGTAGTCAATCAGCCCCAGCATTTT.

This chain joins TRBV27 and TRBJ2-3, with TRBD1 as a possible D gene (6 bases). This CDR3 has 14 amino acids. CDR1 is MNHEY and CDR2 is SMNVEV in the germline V gene (reference sequence). The germline V and J ends were trimmed by 5 bases and 2 bases, with 11 bases remaining between them. The CDR3 bases are TGTGCCAGCAGTCCTGGACAGAACACAGATACGCAGTATTTT. It translates to CASSPGQNTDTQYF.

This chain links TRBV29-1 with TRBJ2-4; the D gene is possibly TRBD1 (6 bases). Between the trimmed V and J ends, which lost 6 bases and 1 base, there was a span of 19 bases. The CDR3 extends over 16 amino acids. Germline CDR1 reads SQVTM; CDR2 reads ANQGSEA. The CDR3 here is CSVIARGMGAKNIQYF. DNA for the CDR3: TGCAGCGTAATCGCCAGGGGAATGGGGGCCAAAAACATTCAGTACTTC.

V and J are TRBV2 and TRBJ2-3; the D gene is possibly TRBD2 (5 bases). This CDR3 comprises 15 residues. With 5 bases removed from V and 2 bases from J, the gap between germline ends came to 14 bases. CDR1 and CDR2 (germline): SNHLY, FYNNEI. In DNA, the CDR3 is TGTGCCAGCAGTCCTGACGCGGGTCCCACAGATACGCAGTATTTT. This gives the protein CASSPDAGPTDTQYF.

This chain joins TRBV19 and TRBJ2-5; 7 nucleotides match TRBD2. V lost 7 bases and J lost 4; bases outside the gene matches: 9. CDR1 LNHDA and CDR2 SQIVND come from the germline V gene (reference sequence). The CDR3 has 14 residues. CDR3 bases: TGTGCCAGTACCCAACTCGGACTAGGAGAGACCCAGTACTTC. Translating gives CASTQLGLGETQYF.

The CDR3 nucleotides read TGCGCCAGCGTACTAGCGGGGGACTTCCCCGGGGAGACCCAGTACTTC. This codes for CASVLAGDFPGETQYF. The chain links TRBV5-1 to TRBJ2-5; 11 bases map to TRBD2. J was trimmed by 5 bases and V by 7 bases; bases with no gene match: 13. The CDR3 runs to 16 residues. Germline CDR1 SGHRS, CDR2 YFSETQ.

This clone was observed a single time. The rearrangement links TRBV28 to TRBJ2-7, with D possibly being TRBD2 (5 bases). CDR1 and CDR2 from the germline V gene are MDHEN and SYDVKM. CDR3 size: 16 residues. CDR3 sequence (DNA): TGTGCCAGCAGTTTTGAGAGGGTCATTAACTCCGACGAGCAGTACGTC. It is translated as CASSFERVINSDEQYV.

This clone was found a few times. The chain joins TRBV11-3 to TRBJ2-3, with D possibly TRBD1 on 6 matching bases. V lost 6 bases and J 5 bases, leaving 21 bases between the germline ends. Germline CDR1 SGHNT, CDR2 YENEEA. The CDR3 sequence is 16 residues long. CDR3 in DNA: TGTGCCAGCAGGAGGTTGGGGGCACCCGCAGTAGATACGCAGTATTTT. This translates into CASRRLGAPAVDTQYF.

CDR3 region: CASSSDSYGYTF. The CDR3 DNA sequence: TGCGCCAGCAGCTCCGACAGCTATGGCTACACCTTC. The chain couples TRBV5-1 to TRBJ1-2; D might be TRBD1 (5 bases). This CDR3 has 12 amino acids. V lost 3 bases, J lost 4 bases, and 7 bases lay in between. Germline V gene data show CDR1 as SGHRS and CDR2 as YFSETQ. The entire variable domain, with the rest obtained from reference TRBV5-1 and TRBJ1-2, is as follows: KAGVTQTPRYLIKTRGQQVTLSCSPISGHRSVSWYQQTPGQGLQFLFEYFSETQRNKGNFPGRFSGRQFSNSRSEMNVSTLELGDSALYLCASSSDSYGYTFGSGTRLTVV.

The chain joins TRBV30 to TRBJ1-5, with D perhaps matching TRBD1 (5 bases). V shed 3 bases and J shed 7 bases, with 10 bases lying between them. The germline CDR1 and CDR2 sequences are GTSNPN and SVGIG (reference sequence). This CDR3 contains 12 residues. As DNA, the CDR3 is TGTGCCTGGAGCCTGGGGGGGCAGCCCCAGCATTTT. Its protein product is CAWSLGGQPQHF.

This clone occurred a few times. This rearrangement joins TRBV19 to TRBJ1-6; a possible D gene is TRBD1 (6 bases). CDR1 and CDR2 (germline): LNHDA, SQIVND (reference sequence). The length of the CDR3 is 14 residues. Trimming took 8 bases from V and 6 from J, leaving 14 bases between them. This chain's CDR3 is CASSRGSGNSPLHF. The CDR3 nucleotides read TGTGCCAGTTCAAGGGGGAGTGGTAATTCACCCCTCCACTTT.

The chain couples TRBV11-3 to TRBJ2-1, with 12 bases that match TRBD2. Germline CDR1 SGHNT, CDR2 YENEEA. The length of the CDR3 is 17 residues. With 4 bases clipped from V and 0 bases from J, the junction kept 4 bases outside the gene matches. The CDR3 is CASSSGTSGFSYNEQFF. The CDR3 coding sequence is TGTGCCAGCAGCTCGGGGACTAGCGGGTTCTCCTACAATGAGCAGTTCTTC.

The chain links TRBV5-1 to TRBJ2-1, with TRBD2 matching 11 bases. Germline V gene lookup returns CDR1 SGHRS and CDR2 YFSETQ. The CDR3 runs 14 residues. Trimming cost V 8 bases and J 3 bases; bases outside gene matches: 4. The CDR3 reads CASRLAGNYNEQFF. The CDR3, as DNA: TGCGCCAGTAGACTAGCGGGAAACTACAATGAGCAGTTCTTC.

DNA for the CDR3: TGTGCCAGCAGTGCTCCCACAGATACGCAGTATTTT. Translating it yields CASSAPTDTQYF. The genes are TRBV25-1 and TRBJ2-3, with no clear D. The CDR3 is 12 amino acids. Germline loops: CDR1 MGHDK, CDR2 SYGVNS. The germline V and J ends were trimmed by 4 bases and 2 bases, with 4 bases remaining between them.

The chain combines TRBV7-2 with TRBJ2-3, with 11 bases identical to TRBD2. CDR1 and CDR2 (germline): SGHTA, FQGNSA. V lost 5 bases to trimming and J lost 2 bases; unmatched junction nucleotides: 9. The CDR3 spans 17 residues. The CDR3 DNA is TGTGCCAGCAGCCCCCAGTCTAGCGGGGGGCTCACAGATACGCAGTATTTT. Translation: CASSPQSSGGLTDTQYF.

The chain carries TRBV19 and TRBJ1-5; D not certain. V was trimmed by 8 bases and J by 0 bases, leaving 11 bases between them. The CDR3 totals 14 residues. CDR1 and CDR2 from the germline V gene are LNHDA and SQIVND (reference sequence). CDR3 sequence: CASLRRNSNQPQHF. As DNA, the CDR3 is TGTGCCAGTCTGAGGCGGAATAGCAATCAGCCCCAGCATTTT.

CDR3 in amino acids: CASSPGQGAREQYF. The CDR3 DNA reads TGCGCCAGCAGCCCGGGACAGGGGGCGAGGGAGCAGTACTTC. V and J are TRBV4-1 and TRBJ2-7, with 12 bases that match TRBD1. V lost 4 bases, J lost 7 bases, and 5 bases stayed unmatched. CDR1 and CDR2 (germline): MGHRA, YSYEKL. The CDR3 runs 14 residues.

This clone occurred once. CDR3 residues: CASSMQGGYSYEQYF. Written as DNA, the CDR3 is TGTGCCAGTAGTATGCAGGGAGGGTACTCCTACGAGCAGTACTTC. The chain uses TRBV19 and TRBJ2-7; 7 bases align to TRBD2. The CDR3 covers 15 residues. The V gene end was trimmed by 3 bases and the J gene end by 0 bases; junction bases not matched to a gene: 5. CDR1 is LNHDA, CDR2 SQIVND, per germline (reference sequence).

Only a few counts were recorded for this clone. The V and J genes are TRBV19 and TRBJ1-6, with 7 bases aligning to TRBD1. The V segment lost 3 bases and the J segment 6 bases; nucleotides outside the gene matches: 2. CDR1 LNHDA and CDR2 SQIVND come from the germline V gene (reference sequence). The CDR3 covers 14 residues. The CDR3 nucleotides read TGTGCCAGTAGTATTGGGACAGCTAATTCACCCCTCCACTTT. This codes for CASSIGTANSPLHF.

The chain joins TRBV5-1 to TRBJ2-7; 7 bases are a match to TRBD1. Germline values: CDR1 SGHRS, CDR2 YFSETQ. J gave up 3 bases and V 0 bases, and 6 bases lay outside the gene matches. CDR3 length: 15 amino acids. The CDR3 spells CASSLVEQGIYEQYF. The CDR3 coding sequence is TGCGCCAGCAGCTTGGTTGAACAGGGGATCTACGAGCAGTACTTC.

The rearrangement links TRBV11-3 to TRBJ2-5; possible D gene TRBD2, 6 bases. Deletions cut 4 bases from V and 1 base from J, with 16 bases between. This CDR3 contains 16 residues. CDR1 SGHNT and CDR2 YENEEA come from the germline V gene. CDR3 protein: CASSSRLGVRQETQYF. DNA of the CDR3: TGTGCCAGCAGCTCCCGACTAGGGGTACGCCAAGAGACCCAGTACTTC.

This clone has more than one count but fewer than ten. This chain links TRBV28 with TRBJ1-1; the D gene is possibly TRBD1 (6 bases). The CDR3 length is 16 residues. CDR1 and CDR2 from the germline V gene are MDHEN and SYDVKM. The V end lost 3 bases, the J end lost 0 bases, and 14 bases lay between the germline ends. For the CDR3, the DNA is TGTGCCAGCAGTTTTGTGCCGGGACAAGTGAACACTGAAGCTTTCTTT. Protein: CASSFVPGQVNTEAFF.

V usage is TRBV27 and J usage is TRBJ1-5, with 7 nucleotides matching TRBD1. The CDR3 totals 14 residues. The ends lost 6 bases at V and 4 bases at J; junction bases unmatched: 6. Germline lookup yields CDR1 MNHEY and CDR2 SMNVEV (reference sequence). The CDR3 sequence is CASRVGTANQPQHF. The CDR3 DNA follows: TGTGCCAGCAGAGTTGGGACAGCGAATCAGCCCCAGCATTTT.

This clone was counted between two and nine times. The genes are TRBV27 and TRBJ1-2; 10 bases agree with TRBD1. Germline V gene data show CDR1 as MNHEY and CDR2 as SMNVEV (reference sequence). This CDR3 has 16 amino acids. Trimming at V came to 6 bases and at J to 4 bases, leaving 11 bases not matched to a gene. The CDR3 sequence: CASSPTGGPIGYGYTF. CDR3 in DNA: TGTGCCAGCAGCCCGACAGGGGGCCCTATCGGCTATGGCTACACCTTC.

The chain has TRBV5-3 and TRBJ1-5, with 8 bases lining up with TRBD1. TRBV5-3 is flagged as an ORF with uncertain function. V dropped 3 bases and J dropped 2; count of bases not matched to a gene: 10. This CDR3 has 17 residues. The CDR3 DNA follows: TGTGCCAGAAGCTCCGGACAGGGATGGGTTGGCAATCAGCCCCAGCATTTT. Its translation: CARSSGQGWVGNQPQHF.

This chain joins TRBV5-8 and TRBJ2-5; TRBD1 might be the D (6 bases). V lost 4 bases and J 5 bases, leaving 18 bases between the germline ends. CDR1 and CDR2 (germline): SGHTS, YDEGEE. The CDR3 is 15 amino acids. CDR3 sequence reads: CASSPSGDLSETQYF. The CDR3 DNA follows: TGTGCCAGCAGCCCTTCAGGGGATTTGTCGGAGACCCAGTACTTC.

The V call is TRBV9, the J call TRBJ1-3, with unresolved D. CDR3 size: 14 residues. V lost 3 bases, J lost 1 base, and 8 bases lay in between. From germline, CDR1 is SGDLS and CDR2 YYNGEE. The CDR3 protein is CASSARVSGNTIYF. For the CDR3, the DNA is TGTGCCAGCAGCGCGAGGGTTTCTGGAAACACCATATATTTT.

V is TRBV25-1 and J is TRBJ2-5, with TRBD2 matching 8 bases. The CDR3 extends over 15 amino acids. Per the germline V gene, CDR1 is MGHDK and CDR2 is SYGVNS. J gave up 5 bases and V 1 base, and 6 bases lay outside the gene matches. The CDR3 region has the DNA TGTGCCAGCAGTGAATGGTCAGGCGGGGGGGAGACCCAGTACTTC. This gives the protein CASSEWSGGGETQYF.